This T cell receptor (beta chain) was profiled in a study of blood T cell repertoires in COVID-19. Some clones are missing from TCRdb's copy, which holds only in-frame ones; the method was immunoSEQ multiplex PCR. The sample has 61,000 or so clones; 65% to 80% are singletons. The receptor was derived from a woman in her 70s with acute or convalescent COVID-19. Sequencing used peripheral blood.

The CDR3 sequence: CASSSGQIKNTEAFF. CDR3 nucleotide sequence: TGTGCCAGCAGTTCGGGACAGATAAAGAACACTGAAGCTTTCTTT. This chain joins TRBV2 and TRBJ1-1; 7 bases agree with TRBD1. This CDR3 contains 15 residues. Losses at the gene ends were 5 bases for V and 1 base for J; bases not matched to a gene: 7. CDR1 is SNHLY, CDR2 FYNNEI, per germline.